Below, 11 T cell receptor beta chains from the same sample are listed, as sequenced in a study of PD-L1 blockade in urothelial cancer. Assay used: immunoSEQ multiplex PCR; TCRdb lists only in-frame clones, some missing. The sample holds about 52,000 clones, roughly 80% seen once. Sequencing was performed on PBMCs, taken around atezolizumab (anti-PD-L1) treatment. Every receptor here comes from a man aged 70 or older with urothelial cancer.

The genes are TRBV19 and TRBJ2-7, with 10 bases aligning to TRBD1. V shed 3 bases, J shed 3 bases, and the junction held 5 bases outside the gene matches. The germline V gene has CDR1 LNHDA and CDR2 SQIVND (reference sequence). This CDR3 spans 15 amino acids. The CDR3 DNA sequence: TGTGCCAGTAGTATGGTGACAGGGGGCGGCTACGAGCAGTACTTC. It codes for CASSMVTGGGYEQYF.

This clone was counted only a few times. The CDR3 sequence is CASSFTSGTDTQYF. The CDR3 DNA sequence: TGTGCCAGCAGTTTCACTAGCGGAACAGATACGCAGTATTTT. The V gene is TRBV27, the J gene TRBJ2-3, with 8 bases matching TRBD2. Germline V gene data show CDR1 as MNHEY and CDR2 as SMNVEV (reference sequence). V dropped 3 bases and J dropped 3; count of bases not matched to a gene: 2. The CDR3 contains 14 residues.

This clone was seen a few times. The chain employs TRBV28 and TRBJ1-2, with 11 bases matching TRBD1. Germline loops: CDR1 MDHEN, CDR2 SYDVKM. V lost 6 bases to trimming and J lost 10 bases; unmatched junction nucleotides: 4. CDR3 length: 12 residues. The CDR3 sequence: CASSNGQGAYTF. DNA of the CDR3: TGTGCCAGCAGCAATGGACAGGGGGCCTACACCTTC.

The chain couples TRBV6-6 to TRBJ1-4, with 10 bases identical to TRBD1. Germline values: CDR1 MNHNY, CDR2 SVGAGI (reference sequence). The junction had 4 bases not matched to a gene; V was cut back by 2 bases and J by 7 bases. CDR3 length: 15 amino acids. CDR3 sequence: CASSYPGQGTEKLFF. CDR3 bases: TGTGCCAGCAGTTACCCGGGACAGGGGACTGAAAAACTGTTTTTT.

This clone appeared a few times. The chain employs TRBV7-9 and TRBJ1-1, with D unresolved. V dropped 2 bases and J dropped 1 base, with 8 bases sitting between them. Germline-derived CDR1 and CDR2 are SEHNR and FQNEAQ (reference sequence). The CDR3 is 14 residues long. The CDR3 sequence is CASSLQAENTEAFF. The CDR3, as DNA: TGTGCCAGCAGCTTACAGGCAGAGAACACTGAAGCTTTCTTT.

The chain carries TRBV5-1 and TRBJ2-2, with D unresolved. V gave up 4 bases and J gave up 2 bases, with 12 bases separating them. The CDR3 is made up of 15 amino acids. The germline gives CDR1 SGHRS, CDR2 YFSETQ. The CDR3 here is CASSLGQFNTGELFF. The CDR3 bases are TGCGCCAGCAGCCTTGGGCAGTTCAACACCGGGGAGCTGTTTTTT.

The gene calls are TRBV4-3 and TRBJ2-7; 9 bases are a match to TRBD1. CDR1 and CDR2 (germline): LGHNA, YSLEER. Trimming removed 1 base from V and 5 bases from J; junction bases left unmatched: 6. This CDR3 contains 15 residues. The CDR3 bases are TGCGCCAGCAGCCAAGGGGACAGGGATGTCCACGAGCAGTACTTC. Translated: CASSQGDRDVHEQYF.

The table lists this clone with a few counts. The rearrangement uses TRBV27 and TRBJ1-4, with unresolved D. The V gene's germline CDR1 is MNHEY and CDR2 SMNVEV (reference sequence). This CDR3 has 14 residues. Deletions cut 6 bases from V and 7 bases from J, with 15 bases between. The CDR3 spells CASSPSLGFEKLFF. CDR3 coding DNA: TGTGCCAGCAGCCCCTCCCTAGGTTTTGAAAAACTGTTTTTT.

The CDR3 here is CASSLSLQGRKNEAFF. CDR3 bases: TGTGCCAGCAGCTTAAGCTTACAGGGGAGAAAGAATGAAGCTTTCTTT. The V call is TRBV11-1, the J call TRBJ1-1; TRBD1 matches 7 bases. CDR3 length: 16 amino acids. Trimming took 2 bases from V and 7 from J; bases not matched to a gene: 13. CDR1 and CDR2 from the germline V gene are SGHAT and FQDESV (reference sequence).

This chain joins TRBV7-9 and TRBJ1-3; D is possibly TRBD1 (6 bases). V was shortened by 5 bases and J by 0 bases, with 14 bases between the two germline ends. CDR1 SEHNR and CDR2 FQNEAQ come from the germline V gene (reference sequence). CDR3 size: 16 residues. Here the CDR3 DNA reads TGTGCCAGCAGCAGGGACACCTCGATCTCTGGAAACACCATATATTTT. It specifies CASSRDTSISGNTIYF.

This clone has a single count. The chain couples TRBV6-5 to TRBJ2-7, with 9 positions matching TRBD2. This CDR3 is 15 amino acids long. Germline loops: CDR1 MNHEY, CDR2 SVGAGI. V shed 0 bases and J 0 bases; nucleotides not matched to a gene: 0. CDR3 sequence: CASSYSSGSSYEQYF. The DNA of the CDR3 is TGTGCCAGCAGTTACTCTAGCGGGAGCTCCTACGAGCAGTACTTC.